This TCR beta chain stems from a study of PD-1 blockade in classical Hodgkin lymphoma. Findings and limits, study-wide: Complete responders possessed baseline diversity comparable to newly diagnosed patients. Significant TCR diversity gains by C4D1 occurred in CD4+ but not CD8+ cells.

Turning to this clone: The antigen remains unidentified.

Data came from immunoSEQ multiplex PCR; TCRdb stores just in-frame clones and leaves some out. The data hold about 13,000 clones, with roughly 87% observed a single time. Germline lookup yields CDR1 SEHNR and CDR2 FQNEAQ (reference sequence). CDR3 length equals 18 residues. After removal of 0 bases from V and 5 bases from J, the junction contained 10 bases not matched to a gene. Every patient had relapsed following autologous stem cell transplantation, and cohorts differed in brentuximab vedotin exposure. Responses achieved at best were complete response, partial response or progressive disease. The chain employs TRBV7-9 and TRBJ2-3, with 11 nucleotides matching TRBD2. The source is a human donor with classical Hodgkin lymphoma. The sequencing used peripheral blood mononuclear cells (PBMCs), collected at baseline. CDR3 DNA sequence: TGTGCCAGCAGCTTAGCCCTACTAGCGGGAGTGGAGGAAGATACGCAGTATTTT. The encoded protein is CASSLALLAGVEEDTQYF.